This T cell receptor (beta chain) is drawn from a study of T cells expressing NK-cell markers. Turning to the study itself: Seropositivity for HCMV was found in most of the eight sequenced donors, with one seronegative. Study-wide points: Where several donors were concerned, these clonotypes also led the CD3+CD56-NKG2C+ fraction.

Concerning this clonotype itself: Its cognate antigen is unknown.

The cDNA for TCR beta came from 5'RACE template switching with UMIs. TCRdb re-called the 5' RACE reads; one entry per CDR3 protein, DNA not given. This listing includes roughly 180,000 distinct CDR3 sequences. Germline CDR1 and CDR2: MGHRA and YSYEKL. This CDR3 contains 14 residues. The specimen was blood T cells: a sorted CD56 or NKG2C T cell subset, CD4+ or CD8+ T cells, or bulk PBMC T cells (not recorded which). The clonotype comes from a woman between 18 and 75 years old in good health. The chain combines TRBV4-1 with TRBJ1-2; as DNA is missing, the TRBD1 call by TCRdb cannot be tested. CDR3 sequence: CASSQTGTGYGYTF.